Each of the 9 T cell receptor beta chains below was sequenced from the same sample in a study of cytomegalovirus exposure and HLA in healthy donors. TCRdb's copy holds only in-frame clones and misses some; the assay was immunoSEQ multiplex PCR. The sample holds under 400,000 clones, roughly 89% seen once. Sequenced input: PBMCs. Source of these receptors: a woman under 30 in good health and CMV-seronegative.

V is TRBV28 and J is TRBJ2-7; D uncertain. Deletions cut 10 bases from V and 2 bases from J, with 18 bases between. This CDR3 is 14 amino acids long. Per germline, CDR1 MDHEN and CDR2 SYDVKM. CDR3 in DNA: TGTGCCACCCAAGAGGTTGGCTATACCTACGAGCAGTACTTC. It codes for CATQEVGYTYEQYF.

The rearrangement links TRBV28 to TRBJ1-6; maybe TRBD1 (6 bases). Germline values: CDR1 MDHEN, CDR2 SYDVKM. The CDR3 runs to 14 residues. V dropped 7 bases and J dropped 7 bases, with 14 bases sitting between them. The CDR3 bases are TGTGCCAGCATCCAGGACAGTTGGAATTCACCCCTCCACTTT. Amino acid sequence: CASIQDSWNSPLHF. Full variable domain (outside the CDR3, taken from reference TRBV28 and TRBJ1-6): DVKVTQSSRYLVKRTGEKVFLECVQDMDHENMFWYRQDPGLGLRLIYFSYDVKMKEKGDIPEGYSVSREKKERFSLILESASTNQTSMYLCASIQDSWNSPLHFGNGTRLTVT.

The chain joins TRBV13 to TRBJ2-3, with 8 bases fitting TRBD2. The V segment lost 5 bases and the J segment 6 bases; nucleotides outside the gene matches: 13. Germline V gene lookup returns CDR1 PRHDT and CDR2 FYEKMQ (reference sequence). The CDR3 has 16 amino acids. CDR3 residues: CASSPRGLAPGDTQYF. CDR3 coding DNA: TGTGCCAGCAGCCCTCGCGGACTAGCCCCCGGGGATACGCAGTATTTT.

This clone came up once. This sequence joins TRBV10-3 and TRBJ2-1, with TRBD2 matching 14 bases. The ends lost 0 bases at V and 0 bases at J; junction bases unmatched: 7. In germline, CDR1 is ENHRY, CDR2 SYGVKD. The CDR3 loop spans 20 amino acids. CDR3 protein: CAISESGGLAGGYSYNEQFF. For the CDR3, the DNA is TGTGCCATCAGTGAGTCAGGAGGACTAGCGGGAGGTTACTCCTACAATGAGCAGTTCTTC.

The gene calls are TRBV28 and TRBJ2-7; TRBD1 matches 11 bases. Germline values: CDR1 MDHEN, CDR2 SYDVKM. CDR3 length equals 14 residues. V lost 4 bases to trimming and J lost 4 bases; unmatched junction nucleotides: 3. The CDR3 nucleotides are TGTGCCAGCAGTTGGACAGGGGGCGTTTACGAGCAGTACTTC. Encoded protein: CASSWTGGVYEQYF.

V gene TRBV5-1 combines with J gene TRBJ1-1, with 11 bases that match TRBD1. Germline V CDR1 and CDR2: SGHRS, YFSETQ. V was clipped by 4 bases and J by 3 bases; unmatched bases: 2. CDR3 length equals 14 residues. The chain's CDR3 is CASSRGQGDTEAFF. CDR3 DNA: TGCGCCAGCAGCCGGGGACAGGGGGACACTGAAGCTTTCTTT.

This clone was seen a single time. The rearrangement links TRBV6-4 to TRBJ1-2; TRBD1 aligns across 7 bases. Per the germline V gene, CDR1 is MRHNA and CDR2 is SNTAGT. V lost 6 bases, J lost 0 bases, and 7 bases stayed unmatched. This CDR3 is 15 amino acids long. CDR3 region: CASSPGTVSNYGYTF. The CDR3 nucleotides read TGTGCCAGCAGCCCCGGGACAGTCTCTAACTATGGCTACACCTTC.

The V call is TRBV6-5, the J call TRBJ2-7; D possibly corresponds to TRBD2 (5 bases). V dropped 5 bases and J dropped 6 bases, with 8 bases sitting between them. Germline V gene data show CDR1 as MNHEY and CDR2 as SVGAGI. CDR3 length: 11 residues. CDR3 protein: CASSGLFEQYF. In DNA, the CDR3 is TGTGCCAGCAGTGGACTCTTCGAGCAGTACTTC.

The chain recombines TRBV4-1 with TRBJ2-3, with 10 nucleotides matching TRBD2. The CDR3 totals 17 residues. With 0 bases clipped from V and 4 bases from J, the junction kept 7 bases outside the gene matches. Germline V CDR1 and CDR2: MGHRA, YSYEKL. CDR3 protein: CASSQDPSGRVADTQYF. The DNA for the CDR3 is TGCGCCAGCAGCCAAGATCCAAGCGGGAGGGTGGCAGATACGCAGTATTTT.